This TCR beta chain emerged from a study of control samples from healthy donors and cancer patients. Data came from immunoSEQ multiplex PCR; TCRdb stores just in-frame clones and leaves some out. The table has tens of thousands of clones, roughly nine tenths seen once; the top ten hold less than 2%. The CDR3 totals 13 residues. Germline V gene lookup returns CDR1 LGHDT and CDR2 YNNKEL (reference sequence). V was pared by 4 bases and J by 10 bases, with 16 bases between. The V and J genes are TRBV3-1 (or the pseudogene TRBV3-2) and TRBJ1-2; D gene uncertain. What was sequenced was PBMCs. This clonotype was obtained from a man aged 40-50 years with colorectal cancer. The CDR3 loop is CASSPHPRVYYTF. The CDR3 nucleotides are TGTGCCAGCAGCCCCCACCCCCGGGTCTACTACACCTTC.